This TCR beta chain was observed in a study of control samples from healthy donors and cancer patients (dated by TCRdb to 2018 to 2020). The method was the immunoSEQ multiplex PCR assay. What TCRdb holds here is the immuneACCESS table cut down to in-frame rearrangements. Part of the clones is not present; checked against another copy, under half of the missing clones reflect an unresolved V gene, and the others are unexplained. The sample includes around 30,000 clones, with around 86% observed a single time. The ten largest clones capture under 2% of the sample. V is reduced by 2 bases and J by 8 bases, leaving a spacing of 9 bases between them. Reading from cysteine to phenylalanine, the CDR3 counts 12 amino acids. The CDR3 DNA has 36 bases and is translated from base 1. The germline V gene gives CDR1 as SGHNT and CDR2 as YENEEA. On this clone itself: The specificity of this receptor is unknown. No qualities accompany the bases; no much larger clone lies one base away.

Here the chain combines TRBV11-3 and TRBJ1-2, with the D gene too uncertain to name. The receptor comes from a middle-aged woman with lung cancer. Sequenced material: PBMCs. The CDR3 protein sequence reads: CASSLRKSGYTF. The sequence in DNA is TGTGCCAGCAGCTTACGGAAATCCGGCTACACCTTC.